A selection of T cell receptor beta chains follows, all from one sample in a study of ipilimumab plus nivolumab after autologous stem cell transplantation. The repertoire was sequenced with immunoSEQ multiplex PCR; TCRdb's copy has only in-frame clones and lacks some. The data show some 44,000 clones, roughly 84% seen once. Sequenced here: PBMCs, sampled in a trial of ipilimumab plus nivolumab as post-transplant consolidation. The receptors shown here come from a male donor with multiple myeloma. CDR3s include the opening cysteine and the closing phenylalanine or tryptophan. Each record gives: J gene, D gene, clone size, V gene, CDR3 DNA, CDR3 protein. The D gene is left open where the match is weak. Expanded clones get a size class; other rows say once, few or many, or leave the size out.

TRBJ1-4	.	.	TRBV4-1	TGCGCCAGCAGCCAAGATCAGAGACCCACTCGACTGTTTTTT	CASSQDQRPTRLFF
TRBJ2-7	TRBD1	once	TRBV7-9	TGTGCCAGCAGCTCGAGACAGGGGCCGTGGGACGAGCAGTACTTC	CASSSRQGPWDEQYF
TRBJ1-5	.	.	TRBV4-3	TGCGCCAGCAGCCTCAACTTGTTAGTCCTGCCCCAGCATTTT	CASSLNLLVLPQHF
TRBJ1-5	.	few	TRBV7-2	TGTGCCAGCAGCTTAGGGAATCAGCCCCAGCATTTT	CASSLGNQPQHF
TRBJ2-3	TRBD1	.	TRBV11-2	TGTGCCAGCAGCCTAACAGGGGACCCTGGGGATACGCAGTATTTT	CASSLTGDPGDTQYF
TRBJ2-7	.	.	TRBV4-1	TGCGCCAGCAGCCCCGCCTCTGGGCGGACCTACGAGCAGTACTTC	CASSPASGRTYEQYF
TRBJ2-5	.	.	TRBV6-5	TGTGCCAGCAGGGACCAGGGAGGCCAAGAGACCCAGTACTTC	CASRDQGGQETQYF
TRBJ2-3	.	once	TRBV6-5	TGTGCCAGCAGTTATGGGGTACGGTTCACAGATACGCAGTATTTT	CASSYGVRFTDTQYF
TRBJ2-1	TRBD1	.	TRBV5-6	TGTGCCAGCAGCTTGTTCCCAATGACAGGGAGCTCCTACAATGAGCAGTTCTTC	CASSLFPMTGSSYNEQFF
TRBJ2-3	.	.	TRBV11-3	TGTGCCAGCAGCTTAGGAACAGGGCGCACAGATACGCAGTATTTT	CASSLGTGRTDTQYF
TRBJ1-4	.	.	TRBV6-5	TGTGCCAGCAGTTATGGAGAGGGAAAACTGTTTTTT	CASSYGEGKLFF
TRBJ1-6	.	.	TRBV10-1	TGCGCCAGCAGTGAGTCCAGAGGGTCCGCGGGTAATTCACCCCTCCACTTT	CASSESRGSAGNSPLHF
TRBJ1-1	.	few	TRBV4-3	TGCGCCAGCAGCCGTCAGAGGAACACTGAAGCTTTCTTT	CASSRQRNTEAFF
TRBJ1-2	.	once	TRBV6-1	TGTGCCGACCCAAGGGGCTATGGCTACACCTTC	CADPRGYGYTF
TRBJ2-1	TRBD2	.	TRBV7-2	TGTGCCAGCAGCTTAAATCGGGGGGAGATGTTCTTC	CASSLNRGEMFF
TRBJ2-7	.	.	TRBV7-2	TGTGCCAGCAGCCCCACCCGCCAGGCCTACGAGCAGTACTTC	CASSPTRQAYEQYF
TRBJ1-5	.	once	TRBV28	TGTGCCAGCAGTCTGAATCAGCCCCAGCATTTT	CASSLNQPQHF
TRBJ2-1	TRBD1	.	TRBV2	TGTGCCAGCACCGACAGGGGGCGAAGGGGTGAGCAGTTCTTC	CASTDRGRRGEQFF
TRBJ1-5	.	.	TRBV5-8	TGTGCCAGCAGTTCAGCGCGGGCAGGCGGGGGGCCCCAGCATTTT	CASSSARAGGGPQHF
TRBJ2-2	TRBD1	once	TRBV30	TGTGCCTGGGGCAAACAGGGGGCGTACGGGGAGCTGTTTTTT	CAWGKQGAYGELFF
TRBJ2-7	.	.	TRBV4-3	TGCGCCAGCAGCCAAGATCACGGGTGGACCTACGAGCAGTACTTC	CASSQDHGWTYEQYF
TRBJ1-3	.	.	TRBV11-2	TGTGCCAGCAGCCGAAGCTCTGGAAACACCATATATTTT	CASSRSSGNTIYF
TRBJ1-1	.	.	TRBV6-5	TGTGCCAGCAGTCGAAGTGGCACGAACACTGAAGCTTTCTTT	CASSRSGTNTEAFF
TRBJ2-5	.	once	TRBV6-1	TGTGCCAGCAGTGAAGAATGGAGAGGACGGCGAAGGGAGACCCAGTACTTC	CASSEEWRGRRRETQYF
TRBJ2-1	.	.	TRBV27	TGTGCCAGCAGCCCGCGATCCGGGACCTACTACAATGAGCAGTTCTTC	CASSPRSGTYYNEQFF
TRBJ2-2	.	.	TRBV9	TGTGCCAGCAGCGTAGGACCCGACCCCGGGGAGCTGTTTTTT	CASSVGPDPGELFF
TRBJ2-1	.	.	TRBV10-3	TGTGCCATCAGTGAGTCCGCTGGGCCCTACAATGAGCAGTTCTTC	CAISESAGPYNEQFF
TRBJ2-5	TRBD2	.	TRBV11-2	TGTGCCAGCAGTTCGATCCGGGGGGGAGAGACCCAGTACTTC	CASSSIRGGETQYF
TRBJ1-2	TRBD1	.	TRBV28	TGTGCCAGCACCCCAGGGGGACAGCCTCTCGGCTACACCTTC	CASTPGGQPLGYTF
TRBJ2-7	TRBD1	.	TRBV18	TGTGCCAGCTCACCGAGGGACAGTATTCTCTACGAGCAGTACTTC	CASSPRDSILYEQYF